These T cell receptor beta chains were read from a single sample in a study of PD-L1 blockade in urothelial cancer. Method: immunoSEQ multiplex PCR; TCRdb's copy keeps in-frame clones and lacks some. Found here are 95,000 to 130,000 clones, around 88% of them singletons; the top ten hold around 1.7%. The sequencing here drew on PBMCs, taken around atezolizumab (anti-PD-L1) treatment. These receptors originate from a man aged 60 to 69 with urothelial cancer. Both conserved end residues are part of each CDR3. Each record gives: V gene, J gene, D gene, clone size, CDR3 protein, CDR3 DNA. A D gene is named only where the DNA matches it firmly. Size values are once, few and many counts, or a class for expanded clones, and some rows have none.

v_call: TRBV14
j_call: TRBJ2-7
d_call: -
clone_size: -
cdr3_aa: CASSQEPPGAGEQYF
cdr3_nt: TGTGCCAGCAGCCAAGAGCCCCCGGGAGCGGGTGAGCAGTACTTC

v_call: TRBV7-6
j_call: TRBJ2-2
d_call: -
clone_size: -
cdr3_aa: CASSLAQGGELFF
cdr3_nt: TGTGCCAGCAGCTTAGCTCAGGGCGGGGAGCTGTTTTTT

v_call: TRBV7-3
j_call: TRBJ1-1
d_call: -
clone_size: -
cdr3_aa: CASSLVGGGVAFF
cdr3_nt: TGTGCCAGCAGCTTAGTGGGTGGAGGGGTGGCTTTCTTT

v_call: TRBV14
j_call: TRBJ2-1
d_call: TRBD2
clone_size: -
cdr3_aa: CASSQGGTSVALEQFF
cdr3_nt: TGTGCCAGCAGCCAAGGTGGGACTAGCGTTGCCCTTGAGCAGTTCTTC

v_call: TRBV28
j_call: TRBJ2-3
d_call: TRBD2
clone_size: -
cdr3_aa: CASAPEREPPTDTQYF
cdr3_nt: TGTGCCAGCGCGCCGGAGCGGGAGCCCCCCACAGATACGCAGTATTTT

v_call: TRBV7-7
j_call: TRBJ2-1
d_call: -
clone_size: -
cdr3_aa: CASSREPSGEQFF
cdr3_nt: TGTGCCAGCAGCCGGGAACCCTCGGGTGAGCAGTTCTTC

v_call: TRBV9
j_call: TRBJ1-1
d_call: TRBD1
clone_size: -
cdr3_aa: CASSVGDRVRAEAFF
cdr3_nt: TGTGCCAGCAGCGTCGGGGACAGGGTTAGGGCTGAAGCTTTCTTT

v_call: TRBV28
j_call: TRBJ2-3
d_call: -
clone_size: -
cdr3_aa: CASSPQAASTDTQYF
cdr3_nt: TGTGCCAGCAGTCCGCAGGCCGCGAGCACAGATACGCAGTATTTT

v_call: TRBV6-5
j_call: TRBJ1-2
d_call: -
clone_size: -
cdr3_aa: CASSYLTRGEDGYTF
cdr3_nt: TGTGCCAGCAGTTACCTGACGCGGGGAGAGGATGGCTACACCTTC

v_call: TRBV19
j_call: TRBJ2-1
d_call: TRBD2
clone_size: -
cdr3_aa: CATRPGLSLSSYNEQFF
cdr3_nt: TGTGCCACCCGGCCGGGACTATCCTTGAGCTCCTACAATGAGCAGTTCTTC

v_call: TRBV28
j_call: TRBJ1-1
d_call: TRBD1
clone_size: -
cdr3_aa: CASRYTGGRGNTEAFF
cdr3_nt: TGTGCCAGCAGATATACAGGGGGCAGGGGGAACACTGAAGCTTTCTTT

v_call: TRBV19
j_call: TRBJ2-1
d_call: -
clone_size: once
cdr3_aa: CASSIQASRYNEQFF
cdr3_nt: TGTGCCAGTAGTATCCAGGCTAGCCGATACAATGAGCAGTTCTTC

v_call: TRBV7-6
j_call: TRBJ1-1
d_call: -
clone_size: -
cdr3_aa: CASSRGPMNTEAFF
cdr3_nt: TGTGCCAGCAGCCGAGGGCCCATGAACACTGAAGCTTTCTTT

v_call: TRBV28
j_call: TRBJ1-6
d_call: -
clone_size: -
cdr3_aa: CASSPSTRLNSPLHF
cdr3_nt: TGTGCCAGCAGTCCCTCCACCAGGCTAAATTCACCCCTCCACTTT

v_call: TRBV6-5
j_call: TRBJ2-1
d_call: TRBD1
clone_size: -
cdr3_aa: CASSRDRTYNEQFF
cdr3_nt: TGTGCCAGCAGCCGGGACAGGACCTACAATGAGCAGTTCTTC

v_call: TRBV28
j_call: TRBJ2-1
d_call: TRBD1
clone_size: -
cdr3_aa: CASRGPGQAHSYNEQFF
cdr3_nt: TGTGCCAGCAGGGGACCCGGACAGGCCCACTCCTACAATGAGCAGTTCTTC

v_call: TRBV29-1
j_call: TRBJ1-1
d_call: TRBD1
clone_size: few
cdr3_aa: CSVSPGQGAEAFF
cdr3_nt: TGCAGCGTCTCCCCCGGACAGGGAGCTGAAGCTTTCTTT

v_call: TRBV9
j_call: TRBJ1-3
d_call: -
clone_size: once
cdr3_aa: CASSVSGADSGNTIYF
cdr3_nt: TGTGCCAGCAGCGTTTCTGGAGCCGACTCTGGAAACACCATATATTTT

v_call: TRBV2
j_call: TRBJ2-1
d_call: -
clone_size: few
cdr3_aa: CASSPDYASSYNEQFF
cdr3_nt: TGTGCCAGCAGTCCGGACTACGCCAGCTCCTACAATGAGCAGTTCTTC

v_call: TRBV27
j_call: TRBJ1-6
d_call: TRBD1
clone_size: -
cdr3_aa: CASSLWDSDSPLHF
cdr3_nt: TGTGCCAGCAGTTTATGGGACAGTGATTCACCCCTCCACTTT

v_call: TRBV5-1
j_call: TRBJ1-4
d_call: TRBD1
clone_size: -
cdr3_aa: CASSTDRVEKLFF
cdr3_nt: TGCGCCAGCAGCACAGACAGGGTTGAAAAACTGTTTTTT

v_call: TRBV9
j_call: TRBJ2-4
d_call: TRBD2
clone_size: -
cdr3_aa: CASSSPGGENIQYF
cdr3_nt: TGTGCCAGCAGCTCACCGGGGGGGGAAAACATTCAGTACTTC